The source of this T cell receptor beta chain is a study of early T cells in non-severe SARS-CoV-2 infection. Whole-study context: From unsorted whole blood, bulk RNA was sequenced, and the chains remained unpaired. Overall study findings and caveats: Comparison of clonotypes with VDJdb favored anti-spike CD8 responses while missing private and CD4 specificities.

Unique molecular identifiers tagged individual cDNA molecules. TCRdb reprocessed the 5' RACE reads via MiXCR and lists one record per CDR3 protein. There are some 40,000 distinct CDR3 sequences in the sample; 12% occur only once, and 16% lies in the top ten. On this clonotype: Its specificity is not known.

Losses at the gene ends were 6 bases for V and 0 bases for J; bases not matched to a gene: 8. Germline values: CDR1 SQVTM, CDR2 ANQGSEA. CDR3 length equals 15 residues. The genes are TRBV29-1 and TRBJ2-1, with TRBD2 matching over 7 bases. The sample taken for sequencing was whole blood. This sequence originates from an adult who was a healthcare worker with PCR-confirmed SARS-CoV-2 infection or an uninfected control (not recorded which). The CDR3 loop reads CSVALALSSYNEQFF. The CDR3 bases are TGCAGCGTGGCACTAGCGCTGAGCTCCTACAATGAGCAGTTCTTC.